Sequencing of this T cell receptor beta chain was carried out in a study of blood T cells in healthy people across ages. Overall study findings and caveats: Naive T cell percentage showed a strong correlation with the diversity of TCR beta.

This clonotype was seen only a few times. Its antigen is unknown. Primers used in a second PCR of about 6 to 11 cycles were a sample-barcoded 5' primer and a J-beta primer mix. Researchers report that a template-switch adaptor with 12 random nucleotides tagged each cDNA molecule. TCRdb processed the 5' RACE reads anew with MiXCR; each CDR3 protein has one entry. Of about 1.1 million distinct CDR3 sequences detected, roughly two fifths appear once; the ten largest clones hold over 10%. The sample taken for sequencing was blood. The sequence was obtained from a man younger than 35 in good health.

DNA of the CDR3: TGTGCCAGCACGACCGTTGGACAGGGTCGAGATGGCTACACCTTC. This gives the protein CASTTVGQGRDGYTF. This chain connects TRBV28 to TRBJ1-2; 8 bases are shared with TRBD1. From germline, CDR1 is MDHEN and CDR2 SYDVKM. The V gene end was trimmed by 7 bases and the J gene end by 6 bases; junction bases not matched to a gene: 13. The CDR3 extends over 15 amino acids.